Sequencing of this T cell receptor beta chain was carried out in a study of shared clonotypes between healthy human individuals. The study, taken as a whole, reports: Unshared clonotypes carried lower generation probabilities than those common to all four donors. Enrolling few donors narrowed the genetic and exposure-history diversity that was represented.

Only one count was recorded for this clone. Its antigen is still unknown. The repertoire was sequenced with immunoSEQ multiplex PCR; TCRdb's copy has only in-frame clones and lacks some. This sample has about 1 million clones; about 70% occur once, and the top ten carry approximately 1.5%. Germline CDR1 reads SGHNT; CDR2 reads YYREEE (reference sequence). The ends were cut back, 4 bases at V and 7 bases at J, with 14 bases in the middle. The CDR3 loop spans 13 amino acids. Every donor, a Caucasian adult, lived in Nashville, Tennessee. Sequenced material: memory CD4+ T cells sorted from blood. Regarding subset: CD45RA-negative fraction. The receptor comes from a man aged 18 to 35 in good health. The V gene is TRBV5-4, the J gene TRBJ1-2; no reliable D call. The CDR3 protein is CASSLAGWGGYTF. CDR3 nucleotide sequence: TGTGCCAGCAGCCTCGCGGGTTGGGGTGGCTACACCTTC.